This note documents a single T cell receptor (beta chain) sequence. This entry comes from a study of T cell changes during pregnancy in multiple sclerosis. Data came from immunoSEQ multiplex PCR; TCRdb stores just in-frame clones and leaves some out. The table lists 15,000 to 20,000 clones, about 89% of them singletons, with approximately 13% in the top ten. Per the germline V gene, CDR1 is MNHNY and CDR2 is SVGAGI (reference sequence). The CDR3 sequence is 15 residues long. Trimming cost V 7 bases and J 7 bases; bases outside gene matches: 12. The material sequenced was CD8+ T cells from peripheral blood mononuclear cells, taken in the third trimester of pregnancy. The gene calls are TRBV6-6 and TRBJ1-5; 8 positions match TRBD1. The TCR sequence derives from a female donor in good health, enrolled as a control in a pregnancy study. The CDR3 sequence: CASTNWSGGEQPQHF. For the CDR3, the DNA is TGTGCCAGCACCAATTGGTCAGGGGGCGAACAGCCCCAGCATTTT.